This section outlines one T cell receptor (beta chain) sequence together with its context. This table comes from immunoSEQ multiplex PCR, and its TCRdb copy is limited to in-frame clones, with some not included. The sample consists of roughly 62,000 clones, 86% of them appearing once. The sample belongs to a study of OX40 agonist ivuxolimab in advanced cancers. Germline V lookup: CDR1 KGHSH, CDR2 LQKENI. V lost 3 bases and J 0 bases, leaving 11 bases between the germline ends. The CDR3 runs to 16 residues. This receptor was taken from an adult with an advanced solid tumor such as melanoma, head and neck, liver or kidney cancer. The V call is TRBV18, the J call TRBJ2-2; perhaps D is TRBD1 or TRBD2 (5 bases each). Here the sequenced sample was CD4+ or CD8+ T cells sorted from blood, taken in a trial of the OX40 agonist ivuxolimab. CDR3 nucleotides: TGTGCCAGCTCACCCCCGGGACGCACGAACACCGGGGAGCTGTTTTTT. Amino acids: CASSPPGRTNTGELFF.